The following is a T cell receptor beta chain sequence with its context. The antigen remains undetermined. The sample comes from a study of cytomegalovirus exposure and HLA in healthy donors. Study results and caveats: TCR association rates varied by HLA locus in a later analysis, with DRB1 highest and HLA-C lowest. Within an earlier analysis, most TCR beta V segments proved productive either about 90% or about 30% of the time. Presence/absence analyses assumed roughly uniform sequencing depth across donors, which may not hold.

The PCR had 60 Vbeta and 13 Jbeta primers. Generated by immunoSEQ multiplex PCR, the TCRdb table keeps only in-frame clones and is missing some. The sample includes under 200,000 clones, around 80% of them seen just once. The sequenced sample consisted of PBMCs. The TCR originated in a man aged 40-49 years in good health and CMV-seronegative.

CDR3 sequence (DNA): TGCGCCAGCAGCATTCAGGAGACCCAGTACTTC. Translating gives CASSIQETQYF. This chain uses TRBV5-1 with TRBJ2-5, with no clear D. CDR1 SGHRS and CDR2 YFSETQ come from the germline V gene. The CDR3 runs to 11 residues. V was trimmed by 4 bases and J by 5 bases, leaving 6 bases between them.